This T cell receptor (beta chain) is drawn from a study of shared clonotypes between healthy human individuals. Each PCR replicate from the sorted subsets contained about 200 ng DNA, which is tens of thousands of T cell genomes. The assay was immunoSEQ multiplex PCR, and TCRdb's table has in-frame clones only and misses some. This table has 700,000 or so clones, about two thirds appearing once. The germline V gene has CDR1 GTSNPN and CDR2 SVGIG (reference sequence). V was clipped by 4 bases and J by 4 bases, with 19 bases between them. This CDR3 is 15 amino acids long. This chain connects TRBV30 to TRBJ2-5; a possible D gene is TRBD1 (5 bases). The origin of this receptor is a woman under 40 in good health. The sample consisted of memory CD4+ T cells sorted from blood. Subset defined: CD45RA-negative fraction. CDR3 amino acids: CAWNQSSGILETQYF. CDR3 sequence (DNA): TGTGCCTGGAATCAAAGTTCAGGGATTCTAGAGACCCAGTACTTC.